This is a list of T cell receptor beta chains from one sample in a study of blood T cell repertoires in COVID-19. Assay: immunoSEQ multiplex PCR; the TCRdb copy retains only in-frame clones and omits some. The table includes around 270,000 clones, 84% detected once. Sequencing was performed on peripheral blood. Receptors were obtained from a woman aged 35 to 49 who had recovered from COVID-19. Each CDR3 is given with its conserved first and last residue. Fields, in order: V gene, J gene, CDR3 protein.

>TRBV27|TRBJ2-2
CASRPGGLNTGELFF
>TRBV29-1|TRBJ2-1
CSAAAGLAGVGNEQFF
>TRBV7-9|TRBJ1-4
CASSPRTGGEKLFF
>TRBV29-1|TRBJ1-5
CSVKTGNQPQHF
>TRBV18|TRBJ2-1
CASSPPAGLAGAGAYNEQFF
>TRBV7-9|TRBJ1-4
CASSYIGPGTVNEKLFF
>TRBV27|TRBJ1-3
CATQGSGNTIYF
>TRBV11-3|TRBJ2-2
CASSRRRGSGDPPELFF
>TRBV7-2|TRBJ1-2
CASSLVGGFYGYTF
>TRBV5-5|TRBJ2-5
CASSSTGTEETQYF
>TRBV7-9|TRBJ1-1
CASRPGFTEAFF
>TRBV2|TRBJ2-1
CASSPVAGGPYNEQFF
>TRBV2|TRBJ2-2
CASSGYTGHTGELFF
>TRBV28|TRBJ1-4
CASTRGQGRIEKLFF
>TRBV7-8|TRBJ1-2
CASSAREGDYGYTF
>TRBV28|TRBJ1-5
CASSTLRDREKGGHQPQHF
>TRBV28|TRBJ2-5
CASTPSTSGLETQYF
>TRBV7-3|TRBJ1-3
CASSLTGVGSGNTIYF
>TRBV19|TRBJ2-7
CASRGAGSYEQYF
>TRBV19|TRBJ2-1
CASSPGDGSYNEQFF
>TRBV7-2|TRBJ2-7
CASSEGAGGAYEQYF
>TRBV30|TRBJ1-2
CAARGWVLAVDGYTF
>TRBV4-1|TRBJ1-4
CASSQGEVHEKLFF
>TRBV3-1/TRBV3-2|TRBJ1-2
CASSQGGRTYGYTF
>TRBV9|TRBJ2-7
CASSRKTGVGFNEQYF
>TRBV28|TRBJ2-7
CASSPLFRTGPRYEQYF
>TRBV27|TRBJ1-1
CASSLGVWNTEAFF
>TRBV28|TRBJ1-2
CASSLQGRGYTF
>TRBV18|TRBJ1-4
CASSPSDRGREKLFF
>TRBV20-1|TRBJ2-2
CSASFGQGTGELFF
>TRBV7-8|TRBJ2-5
CASSLGQGVRETQYF
>TRBV6-5|TRBJ2-1
CASSFTELYNEQFF
>TRBV2|TRBJ1-4
CASSLSGQGTNEKLFF
>TRBV2|TRBJ2-7
CASSGQGSSYEQYF
>TRBV9|TRBJ1-4
CASSAYPGQTNEKLFF
>TRBV4-2|TRBJ2-1
CASSQEASGGALDEQFF
>TRBV7-9|TRBJ1-5
CASSPAGVTNQPQHF
>TRBV2|TRBJ2-1
CASSTALSGQSYNEQFF
>TRBV7-9|TRBJ2-7
CASSLGQGISYEQYF
>TRBV2|TRBJ1-1
CASSEWQGAFTEAFF
>TRBV7-8|TRBJ2-6
CASSFAVSGANVLTF
>TRBV27|TRBJ2-5
CASSFWGRGQETQYF
>TRBV2|TRBJ2-2
CASGLAGGSGELFF
>TRBV28|TRBJ2-5
CASSQLAVRVETQYF
>TRBV5-1|TRBJ2-7
CASSLASGGTYEQYF
>TRBV5-1|TRBJ2-1
CASSRGGLAGYNEQFF
>TRBV9|TRBJ2-3
CASSAEGTSRDTQYF
>TRBV12-3/TRBV12-4|TRBJ1-1
CASSRAGRSEAFF
>TRBV6-5|TRBJ1-5
CASSRTVYGQPQHF
>TRBV23-1|TRBJ2-7
CASSQSGPLAGDYEQYF
>TRBV6-6|TRBJ2-5
CASSPFSASGGAAGTQYF
>TRBV3-1/TRBV3-2|TRBJ1-4
CASAAGALGMFF
>TRBV3-1/TRBV3-2|TRBJ1-5
CASSQEYSNQPQHF
>TRBV2|TRBJ1-5
CASLQGAGNQPQHF
>TRBV5-1|TRBJ2-5
CASGLGTVQETQYF
>TRBV21-1|TRBJ1-5
CASSKGGRDSQKKNQPQHF